Below, 2 T cell receptor beta chains from the same sample are listed, as sequenced in a study of blood T cell repertoires in COVID-19 (dated by TCRdb to between 2020 and 2021). The method was the immunoSEQ multiplex PCR assay. TCRdb retrieved this table from immuneACCESS and kept in-frame rearrangements only. Not all clones are present; in checked studies, unresolved V genes account for under half, and no reason is known for the remainder. This sample gives about 480,000 clones in total; about 90% of them show up just once. Over 1.5% of the sample belongs to the ten largest clones. Sequences were obtained from PBMCs or T cells enriched from blood (not recorded which). The receptors were gathered from a woman aged 18 to 35 with acute COVID-19.

The V call is TRBV28, the J call TRBJ1-6; unclear D gene. CDR1 MDHEN and CDR2 SYDVKM come from the germline V gene. The ends were cut back, 7 bases at V and 5 bases at J, with 15 bases in the middle. This CDR3 contains 15 residues. For the CDR3, the DNA is TGTGCCAGCACCCCCGGCGGGTCACATAATTCACCCCTCCACTTT. This gives the protein CASTPGGSHNSPLHF.

The rearrangement joins TRBV28 to TRBJ2-4; 7 nucleotides match TRBD1. The germline gives CDR1 MDHEN, CDR2 SYDVKM. Trimming took 6 bases from V and 7 from J; bases not matched to a gene: 6. CDR3 length: 13 amino acids. The CDR3 nucleotides are TGTGCCAGCAGATACGACAGGGAGAACATTCAGTACTTC. It specifies CASRYDRENIQYF.